The clone carrying this T cell receptor beta chain was found a few times. Antigen specificity is unknown. Other DNA sequences in the sample encode the same CDR3. The entry originates in a study of beta chain features in type 1 diabetes. Regarding the study as a whole: A pattern of fewer insertions and more deletions at VDJ junctions was seen in type 1 diabetes patients. Researchers cautioned that cDNA sequencing could over-represent cells with high TCR expression.

Investigators reverse transcribed all isolated RNA, so they sequenced expressed TCRB transcripts. The method was immunoSEQ multiplex PCR; TCRdb's version includes in-frame clones alone and lacks a portion of them. Seen here are 900,000 or so clones, about a sixth observed once, and the top ten hold around 0.02%. CDR1 is SEHNR, CDR2 FQNEAQ, per germline (reference sequence). The CDR3 contains 14 residues. With 3 bases clipped from V and 4 bases from J, the junction kept 0 bases outside the gene matches. The chain links TRBV7-9 to TRBJ1-4; 9 bases fit TRBD1. The sequenced material came from naive CD4+ T cells from blood. The receptor was derived from a woman aged 18-29 years in good health. The CDR3 loop reads CASSLGQGNEKLFF. Written as DNA, the CDR3 is TGTGCCAGCAGCTTGGGACAGGGTAATGAAAAACTGTTTTTT.